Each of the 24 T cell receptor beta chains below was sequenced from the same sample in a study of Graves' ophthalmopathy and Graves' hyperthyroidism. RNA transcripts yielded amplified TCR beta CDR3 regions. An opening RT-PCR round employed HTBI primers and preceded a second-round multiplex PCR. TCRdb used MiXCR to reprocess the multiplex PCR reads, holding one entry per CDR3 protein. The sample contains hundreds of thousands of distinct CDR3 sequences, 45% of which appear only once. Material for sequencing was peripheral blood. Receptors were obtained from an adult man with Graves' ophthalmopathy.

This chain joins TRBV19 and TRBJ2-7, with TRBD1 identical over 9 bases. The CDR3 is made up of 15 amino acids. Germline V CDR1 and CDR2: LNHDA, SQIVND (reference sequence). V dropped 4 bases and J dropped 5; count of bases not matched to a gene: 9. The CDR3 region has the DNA TGTGCCAGTAGTACCACCGGGACAGGGAACAACGAGCAGTACTTC. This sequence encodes CASSTTGTGNNEQYF.

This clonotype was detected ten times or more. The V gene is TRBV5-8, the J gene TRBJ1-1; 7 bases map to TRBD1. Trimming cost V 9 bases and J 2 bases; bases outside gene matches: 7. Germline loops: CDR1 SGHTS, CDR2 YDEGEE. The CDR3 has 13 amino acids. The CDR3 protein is CATRRQGNTEAFF. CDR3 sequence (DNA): TGTGCCACCCGCCGACAGGGAAACACTGAAGCTTTCTTT.

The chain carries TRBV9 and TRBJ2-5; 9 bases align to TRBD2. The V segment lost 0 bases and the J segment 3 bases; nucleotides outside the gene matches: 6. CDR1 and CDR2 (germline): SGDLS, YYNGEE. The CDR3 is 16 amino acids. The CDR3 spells CASSVVAGGPKETQYF. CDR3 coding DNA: TGTGCCAGCAGCGTAGTGGCGGGGGGGCCCAAAGAGACCCAGTACTTC.

The CDR3 protein is CSARGQYGGYTF. In nucleotides, the CDR3 is TGCAGTGCTAGAGGACAGTACGGGGGCTACACCTTC. The chain is built from TRBV20-1 and TRBJ1-2; possibly TRBD1 for D (5 bases). With 1 base removed from V and 8 bases from J, the gap between germline ends came to 11 bases. CDR1 is DFQATT, CDR2 SNEGSKA, per germline (reference sequence). The CDR3 is 12 residues long.

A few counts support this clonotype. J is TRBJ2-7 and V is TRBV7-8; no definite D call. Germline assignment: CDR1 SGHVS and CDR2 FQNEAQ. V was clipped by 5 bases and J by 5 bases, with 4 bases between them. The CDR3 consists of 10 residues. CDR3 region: CASSPNEQYF. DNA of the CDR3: TGTGCCAGCAGCCCCAACGAGCAGTACTTC.

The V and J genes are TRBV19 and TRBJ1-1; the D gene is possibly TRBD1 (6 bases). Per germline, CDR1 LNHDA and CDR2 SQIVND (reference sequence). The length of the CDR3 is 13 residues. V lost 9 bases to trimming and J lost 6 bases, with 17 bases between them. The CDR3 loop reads CASSQGWRAEAFF. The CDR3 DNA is TGTGCCAGCAGCCAGGGGTGGAGGGCTGAAGCTTTCTTT. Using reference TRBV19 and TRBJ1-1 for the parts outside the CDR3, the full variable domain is DGGITQSPKYLFRKEGQNVTLSCEQNLNHDAMYWYRQDPGQGLRLIYYSQIVNDFQKGDIAEGYSVSREKKESFPLTVTSAQKNPTAFYLCASSQGWRAEAFFGQGTRLTVV.

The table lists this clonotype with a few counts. The CDR3 DNA reads TGTGCCAGCAGCTACCTTGGACAATCTAATGAAAAACTGTTTTTT. Translating gives CASSYLGQSNEKLFF. This chain connects TRBV7-9 to TRBJ1-4; TRBD1 is a possible D gene (5 bases). Trimming removed 4 bases at V and 3 bases at J, with 12 bases between. This CDR3 is 15 amino acids long. Germline loops: CDR1 SEHNR, CDR2 FQNEAQ (reference sequence).

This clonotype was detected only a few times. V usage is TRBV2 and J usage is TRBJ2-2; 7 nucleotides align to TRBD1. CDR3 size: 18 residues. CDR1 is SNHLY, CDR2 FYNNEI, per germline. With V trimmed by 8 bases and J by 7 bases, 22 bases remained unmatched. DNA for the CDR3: TGTGCCAGCCCCCCGGGACAGAAGTTTGATCGCGAACTCGGGGAGCTGTTTTTT. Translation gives CASPPGQKFDRELGELFF.

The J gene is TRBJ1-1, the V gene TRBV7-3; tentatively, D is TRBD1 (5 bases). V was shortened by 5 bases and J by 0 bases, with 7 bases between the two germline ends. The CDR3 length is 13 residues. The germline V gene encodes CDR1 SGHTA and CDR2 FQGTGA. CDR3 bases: TGTGCCAGCAGCACGGGGGTGAACACTGAAGCTTTCTTT. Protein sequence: CASSTGVNTEAFF. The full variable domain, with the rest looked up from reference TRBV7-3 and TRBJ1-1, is GAGVSQTPSNKVTEKGKYVELRCDPISGHTALYWYRQSLGQGPEFLIYFQGTGAADDSGLPNDRFFAVRPEGSVSTLKIQRTERGDSAVYLCASSTGVNTEAFFGQGTRLTVV.

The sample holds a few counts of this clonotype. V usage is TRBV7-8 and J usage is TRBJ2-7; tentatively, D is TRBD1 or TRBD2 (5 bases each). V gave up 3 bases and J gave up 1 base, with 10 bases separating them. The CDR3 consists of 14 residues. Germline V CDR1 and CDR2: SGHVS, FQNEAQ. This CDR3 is CASSFRDGSYEQYF. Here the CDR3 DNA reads TGTGCCAGCAGCTTTAGGGACGGATCCTACGAGCAGTACTTC.

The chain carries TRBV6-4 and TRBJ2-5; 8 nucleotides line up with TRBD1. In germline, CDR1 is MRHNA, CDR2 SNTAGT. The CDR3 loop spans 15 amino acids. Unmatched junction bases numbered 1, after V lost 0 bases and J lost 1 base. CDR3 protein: CASSDSTGGQETQYF. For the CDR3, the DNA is TGTGCCAGCAGTGACTCAACAGGGGGCCAAGAGACCCAGTACTTC.

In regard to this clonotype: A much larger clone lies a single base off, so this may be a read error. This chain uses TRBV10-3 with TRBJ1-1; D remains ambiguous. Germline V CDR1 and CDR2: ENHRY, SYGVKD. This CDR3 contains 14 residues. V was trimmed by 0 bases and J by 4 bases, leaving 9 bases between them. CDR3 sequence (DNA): TGTGCCATCAGTGAGTCGGGCGTGGGCACTGAAGCTTTCTTT. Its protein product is CAISESGVGTEAFF.

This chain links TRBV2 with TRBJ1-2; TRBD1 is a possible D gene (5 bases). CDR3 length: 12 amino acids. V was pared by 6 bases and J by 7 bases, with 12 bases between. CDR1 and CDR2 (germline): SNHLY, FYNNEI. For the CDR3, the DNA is TGTGCCAGCAGCCGGGGGACTTCTGGCTACACCTTC. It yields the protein CASSRGTSGYTF.

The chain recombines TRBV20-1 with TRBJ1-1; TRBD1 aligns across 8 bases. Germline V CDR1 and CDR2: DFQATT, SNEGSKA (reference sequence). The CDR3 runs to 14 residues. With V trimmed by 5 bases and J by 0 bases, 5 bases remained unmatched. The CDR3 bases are TGCAGTGCTCAAACAGGGGGATTGAACACTGAAGCTTTCTTT. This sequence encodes CSAQTGGLNTEAFF.

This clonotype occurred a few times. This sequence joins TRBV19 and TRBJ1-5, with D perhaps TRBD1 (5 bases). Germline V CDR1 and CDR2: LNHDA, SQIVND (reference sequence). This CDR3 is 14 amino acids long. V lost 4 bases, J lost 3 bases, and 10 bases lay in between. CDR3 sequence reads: CASSTRQLNQPQHF. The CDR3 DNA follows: TGTGCCAGTAGTACTCGACAGCTCAATCAGCCCCAGCATTTT.

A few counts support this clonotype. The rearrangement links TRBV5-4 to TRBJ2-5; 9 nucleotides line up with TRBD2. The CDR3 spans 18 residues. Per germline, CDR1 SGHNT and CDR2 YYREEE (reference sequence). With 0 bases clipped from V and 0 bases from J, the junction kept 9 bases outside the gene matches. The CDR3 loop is CASSLAVAGDLYQETQYF. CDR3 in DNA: TGTGCCAGCAGCTTGGCGGTAGCGGGAGACTTGTACCAAGAGACCCAGTACTTC. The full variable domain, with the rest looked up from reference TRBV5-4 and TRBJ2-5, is ETGVTQSPTHLIKTRGQQVTLRCSSQSGHNTVSWYQQALGQGPQFIFQYYREEENGRGNFPPRFSGLQFPNYSSELNVNALELDDSALYLCASSLAVAGDLYQETQYFGPGTRLLVL.

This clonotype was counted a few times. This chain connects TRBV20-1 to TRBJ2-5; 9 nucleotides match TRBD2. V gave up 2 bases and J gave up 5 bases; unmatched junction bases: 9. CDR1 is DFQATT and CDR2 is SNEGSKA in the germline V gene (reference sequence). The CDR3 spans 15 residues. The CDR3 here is CSARLREGRGETQYF. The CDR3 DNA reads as TGCAGTGCTAGACTGCGGGAGGGCCGAGGGGAGACCCAGTACTTC.

In nucleotides, the CDR3 is TGTGCCAGCAGGATCGTAGGACAGGGGATCACTGAAGCTTTCTTT. Amino acids: CASRIVGQGITEAFF. The rearrangement links TRBV10-3 to TRBJ1-1; 9 nucleotides align to TRBD1. CDR3 length equals 15 residues. Germline CDR1 and CDR2: ENHRY and SYGVKD. The trim removed 10 bases at V and 4 bases at J, leaving 13 bases unmatched.

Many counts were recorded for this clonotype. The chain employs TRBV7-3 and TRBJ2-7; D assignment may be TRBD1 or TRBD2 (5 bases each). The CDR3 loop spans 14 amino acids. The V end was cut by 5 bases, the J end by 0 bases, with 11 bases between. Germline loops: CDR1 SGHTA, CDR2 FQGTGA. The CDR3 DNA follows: TGTGCCAGCAGCCCGGGACGGAGCTCCTACGAGCAGTACTTC. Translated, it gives CASSPGRSSYEQYF. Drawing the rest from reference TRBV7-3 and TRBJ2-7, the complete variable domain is GAGVSQTPSNKVTEKGKYVELRCDPISGHTALYWYRQSLGQGPEFLIYFQGTGAADDSGLPNDRFFAVRPEGSVSTLKIQRTERGDSAVYLCASSPGRSSYEQYFGPGTRLTVT.

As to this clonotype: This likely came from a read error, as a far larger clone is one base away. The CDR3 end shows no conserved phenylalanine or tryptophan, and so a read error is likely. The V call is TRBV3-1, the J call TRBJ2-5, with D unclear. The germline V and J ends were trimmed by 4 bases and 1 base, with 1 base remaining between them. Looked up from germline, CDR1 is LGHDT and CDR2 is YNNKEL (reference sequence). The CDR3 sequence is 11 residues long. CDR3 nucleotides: TGTGCCAGCAGCCTCCAAGAGACCCAGTACTTG. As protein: CASSLQETQYL.

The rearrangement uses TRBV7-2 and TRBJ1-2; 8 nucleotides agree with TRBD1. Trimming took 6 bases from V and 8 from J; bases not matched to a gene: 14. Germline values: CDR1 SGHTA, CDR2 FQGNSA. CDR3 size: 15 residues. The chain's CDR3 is CASSLRDRTDLGYTF. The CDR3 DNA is TGTGCCAGCAGTTTAAGGGACAGGACTGATTTAGGCTACACCTTC.

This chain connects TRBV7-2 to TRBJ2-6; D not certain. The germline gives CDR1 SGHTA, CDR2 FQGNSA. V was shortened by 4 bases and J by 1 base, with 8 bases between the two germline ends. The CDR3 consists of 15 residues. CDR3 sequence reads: CASSYLGSGANVLTF. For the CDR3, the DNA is TGTGCCAGCAGCTATCTAGGTTCTGGGGCCAACGTCCTGACTTTC.

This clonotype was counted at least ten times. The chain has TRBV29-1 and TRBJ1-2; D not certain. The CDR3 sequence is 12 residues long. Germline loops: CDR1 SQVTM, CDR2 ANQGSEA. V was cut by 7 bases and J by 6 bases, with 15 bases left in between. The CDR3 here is CSAPGPSDGYTF. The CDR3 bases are TGCAGCGCGCCAGGACCGAGCGATGGCTACACCTTC.

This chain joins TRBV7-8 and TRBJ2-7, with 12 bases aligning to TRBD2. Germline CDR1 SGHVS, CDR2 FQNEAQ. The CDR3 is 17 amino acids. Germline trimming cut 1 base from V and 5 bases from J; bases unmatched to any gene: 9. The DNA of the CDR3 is TGTGCCAGCAGCTTAGGGGGCACTAGCGGGGGGAACGACGAGCAGTACTTC. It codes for CASSLGGTSGGNDEQYF.